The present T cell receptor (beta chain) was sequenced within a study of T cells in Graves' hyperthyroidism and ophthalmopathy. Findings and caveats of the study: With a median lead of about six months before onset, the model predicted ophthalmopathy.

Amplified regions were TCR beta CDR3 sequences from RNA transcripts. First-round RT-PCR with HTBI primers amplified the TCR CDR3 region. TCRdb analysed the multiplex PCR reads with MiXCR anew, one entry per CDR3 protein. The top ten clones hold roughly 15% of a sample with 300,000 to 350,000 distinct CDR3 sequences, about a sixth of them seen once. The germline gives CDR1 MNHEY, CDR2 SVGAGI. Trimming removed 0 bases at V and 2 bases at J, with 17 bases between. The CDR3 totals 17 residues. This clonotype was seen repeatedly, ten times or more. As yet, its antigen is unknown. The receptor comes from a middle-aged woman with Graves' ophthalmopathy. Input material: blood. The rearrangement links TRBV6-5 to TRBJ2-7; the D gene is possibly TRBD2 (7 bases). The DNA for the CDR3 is TGTGCCAGCAGTTACTCGACTGGGGGGGGCCGCCCCTACGAGCAGTACTTC. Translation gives CASSYSTGGGRPYEQYF.